The source of this TCR beta chain is a study of early T cells in non-severe SARS-CoV-2 infection. Background on the study: Sequencing targeted bulk RNA from unsorted whole blood, leaving chains unpaired.

TCRdb called the 5' RACE reads again in MiXCR, with one record for every CDR3 protein. This sample carries roughly 80,000 distinct CDR3 sequences, roughly 9.4% of them seen once, and the ten largest clones take about 4.8%. V lost 6 bases to trimming and J lost 9 bases, with 12 bases between them. This CDR3 is 12 amino acids long. Germline loops: CDR1 SGHTA, CDR2 FQGTGA. Material for sequencing was whole blood. This sequence originates from an adult who was a healthcare worker with PCR-confirmed SARS-CoV-2 infection or an uninfected control (not recorded which). The V and J genes are TRBV7-3 and TRBJ2-1; no clear D gene. CDR3 nucleotide sequence: TGTGCCAGCAGTTCGGGTCCGGGTGAGCAGTTCTTC. Protein product: CASSSGPGEQFF.